The clone carrying this T cell receptor beta chain came up a few times. Sequenced by immunoSEQ multiplex PCR; TCRdb stores in-frame clones only, minus some. The sample lists around 99,000 clones, 70% to 85% seen once, with about 7.2% in the top ten. Time point indicated: blood 4 weeks post-SBRT, at nephrectomy. The treatment here: 15 Gy SBRT to primary tumor, nephrectomy 4 weeks later. This specimen belongs to a study of radiation and T cells in renal cell carcinoma. Germline CDR1 SGHTA, CDR2 FQGNSA. Trimming cost V 3 bases and J 4 bases, with 9 bases left between them. This CDR3 spans 13 amino acids. The sequence was collected from a man aged 55 to 70 with renal cell carcinoma. The source was blood, collected from a patient whose treatment included radiotherapy and nephrectomy. The chain links TRBV7-2 to TRBJ2-5, with D possibly matching TRBD1 (5 bases). The CDR3 DNA follows: TGTGCCAGCAGCTTGGGGCAGATAGAGACCCAGTACTTC. Protein sequence: CASSLGQIETQYF. Variable domain in full (rest from reference TRBV7-2 and TRBJ2-5): GAGVSQSPSNKVTEKGKDVELRCDPISGHTALYWYRQSLGQGLEFLIYFQGNSAPDKSGLPSDRFSAERTGGSVSTLTIQRTQQEDSAVYLCASSLGQIETQYFGPGTRLLVL.